This section outlines one TCR beta chain sequence together with its context. This record belongs to a study of PD-1 blockade in mismatch repair-deficient tumors. Germline V gene data show CDR1 as MNHEY and CDR2 as SMNVEV (reference sequence). The CDR3 covers 16 residues. The junction had 8 bases not matched to a gene; V was cut back by 4 bases and J by 3 bases. Clones were sequenced by immunoSEQ multiplex PCR, and TCRdb holds only the in-frame ones, with some missing. The sample comprises approximately 38,000 clones, more than 75% of which are singletons, and roughly 22% rests with the top ten. V usage is TRBV27 and J usage is TRBJ2-2; 7 positions agree with TRBD2. This specimen consisted of peripheral blood, obtained 4 weeks after starting pembrolizumab. The TCR originated in an adult with mismatch repair-deficient cancer. This CDR3 reads CASSSLGGDYTGELFF. CDR3 nucleotide sequence: TGTGCCAGCAGTTCGCTGGGGGGGGATTACACCGGGGAGCTGTTTTTT.